This T cell receptor (beta chain) was documented in a study of beta chain features in type 1 diabetes (dated by TCRdb to between 2017 and 2018). General notes on the study: No differences in mean age, gender distribution, total cell number or subset yield were found between patients and healthy donors. Naive and central memory subsets were obtained from all 30 or so donors, but regulatory and stem cell-like memory subsets were isolated from only 8 patients and roughly 8 healthy donors. The study compared TCRB repertoires of sorted circulating CD4+ T cell subsets between recently diagnosed type 1 diabetes patients and matched healthy donors. Across all samples, approximately 98,000,000 sorted cells were examined, and cell number per subset correlated strongly with RNA yield.

The entire amount of isolated RNA was reverse transcribed using the High Capacity cDNA Reverse Transcription Kit, so the sequenced TCRB transcripts were expressed ones. Naive, central memory and regulatory T cell samples underwent deep immunoSEQ sequencing, averaging approximately 3.5 million total reads per sample. Sorted cells were lysed in RLT buffer and RNA was extracted with DNase-treated RNeasy Micro or Mini kits, depending on cell number. To prevent cross-contamination, every cell subset was processed on its own, while patient and healthy donor samples were processed together. The immunoSEQ multiplex PCR was used to amplify TCRB sequences from cDNA, generating 87-bp fragments that spanned the CDR3 region. The amplicons were sequenced using the Illumina HiSeq platform. In the source study's methods: PCR bias was computationally corrected using synthetic template baselines, reads within Hamming distance 2 were collapsed, and singletons that could not be merged were discarded. Reads were aligned to IMGT to assign V, D and J genes, CDR3 length, and insertions or deletions at six rearrangement sites. Within each subset, clonotype counts were normalized to sorted cell number, after which true diversity and Gini coefficients were computed with the tcR R package. Repertoire sharing was quantified using the overlap coefficient calculated on TCRB nucleotide sequences. Out-of-frame TCRB sequences from naive cells were analyzed to stand in for the pre-selection repertoire. This immuneACCESS table, as held by TCRdb, lists in-frame sequences with V and J called but not all clones. Of the missing ones, under half trace to an unresolved V gene in checked studies; the others have no known cause. V, J and clone size are taken as reported in that table, and D and trimming were inferred from the DNA itself. This sample comprises fewer than 250,000 clones, around an eighth of them detected only once. Approximately 0.024% of the sample comes from the top ten.

Summary of the overall study and its limitations: The naive, central memory and regulatory TCRB repertoires appeared to resemble one another more closely among patients than among healthy donors. Shorter templates might be favored by PCR, yet because patient and control samples were amplified and corrected together, any such skew would affect both groups equally. Type 1 diabetes patients showed a moderate but significant shortening of TCRB CDR3 length in all four CD4+ subsets. Because the HLA sub-analyses included only small numbers of individuals, any influence of HLA type on TCRB rearrangement was left unresolved. Sequencing cDNA rather than genomic DNA could over-represent highly expressing activated cells, although activation and CD3 levels did not differ between groups. Fewer insertions and more nucleotide deletions at VDJ recombination sites were observed in patients with type 1 diabetes, implying thymic rearrangement abnormalities.

From each donor, a single peripheral blood sample of about 100 mL on average was drawn into heparinised tubes. Using a panel that included CD45RO, CCR7, CD25, CD127, CD95 and CD27, naive, central memory, regulatory and stem cell-like memory CD4+ T cells were sorted on a BD FACSAria II. Every sorted population had a purity above 95%. PBMCs were separated immediately by Lymphoprep density gradient centrifugation and were stained directly, without being cultured. So that batch effects would be minimized, each experiment stained and sorted samples in pairs, pairing one healthy donor with one patient. This clone was observed a few times. Its antigen has not been determined. The sample holds no much larger clone one base away, and base qualities are not on file. As encoded in the germline V gene, CDR1 is SGDLS while CDR2 is YYNGEE. The cysteine opens and the phenylalanine closes a CDR3 of 14 amino acids. The entry retains the CDR3 DNA only, 42 bases that are in frame from base 1. V sheds 3 bases and J sheds 1 base, leaving 10 bases between their ends.

The V and J segments used are TRBV9 and TRBJ1-1; the D segment cannot be called with confidence. The receptor was isolated from a middle-aged woman in good health. Material: naive CD4+ T cells from blood. What this sample's cell subset or site label stands for: true naive CD4+ T cells. In nucleotides, the sequence is TGTGCCAGCAGCGCCGTCCGCGGGAACACTGAAGCTTTCTTT. Translation gives CASSAVRGNTEAFF.